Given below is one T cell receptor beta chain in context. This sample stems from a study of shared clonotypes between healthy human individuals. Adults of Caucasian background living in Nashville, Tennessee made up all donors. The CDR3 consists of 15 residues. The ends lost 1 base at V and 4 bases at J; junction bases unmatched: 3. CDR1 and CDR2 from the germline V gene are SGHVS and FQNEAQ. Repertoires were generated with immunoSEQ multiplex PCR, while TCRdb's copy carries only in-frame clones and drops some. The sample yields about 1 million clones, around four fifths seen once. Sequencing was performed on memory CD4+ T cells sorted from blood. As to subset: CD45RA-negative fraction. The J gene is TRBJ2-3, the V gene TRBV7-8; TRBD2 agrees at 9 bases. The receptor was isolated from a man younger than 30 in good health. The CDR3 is CASSLEGLAADTQYF. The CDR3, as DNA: TGTGCCAGCAGCTTAGAGGGACTAGCAGCAGATACGCAGTATTTT.